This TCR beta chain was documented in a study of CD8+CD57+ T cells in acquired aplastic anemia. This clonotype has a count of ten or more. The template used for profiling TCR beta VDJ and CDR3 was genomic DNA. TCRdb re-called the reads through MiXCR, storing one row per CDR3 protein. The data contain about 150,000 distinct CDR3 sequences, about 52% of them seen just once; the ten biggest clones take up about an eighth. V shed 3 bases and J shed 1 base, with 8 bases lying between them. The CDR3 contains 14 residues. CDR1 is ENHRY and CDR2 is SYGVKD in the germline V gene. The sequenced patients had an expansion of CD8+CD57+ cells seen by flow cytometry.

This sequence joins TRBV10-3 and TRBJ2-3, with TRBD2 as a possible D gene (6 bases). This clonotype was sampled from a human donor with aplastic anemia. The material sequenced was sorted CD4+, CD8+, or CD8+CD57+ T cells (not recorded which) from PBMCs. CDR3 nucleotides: TGTGCCATCAGTGAAAGGAGGGGCACAGATACGCAGTATTTT. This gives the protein CAISERRGTDTQYF.